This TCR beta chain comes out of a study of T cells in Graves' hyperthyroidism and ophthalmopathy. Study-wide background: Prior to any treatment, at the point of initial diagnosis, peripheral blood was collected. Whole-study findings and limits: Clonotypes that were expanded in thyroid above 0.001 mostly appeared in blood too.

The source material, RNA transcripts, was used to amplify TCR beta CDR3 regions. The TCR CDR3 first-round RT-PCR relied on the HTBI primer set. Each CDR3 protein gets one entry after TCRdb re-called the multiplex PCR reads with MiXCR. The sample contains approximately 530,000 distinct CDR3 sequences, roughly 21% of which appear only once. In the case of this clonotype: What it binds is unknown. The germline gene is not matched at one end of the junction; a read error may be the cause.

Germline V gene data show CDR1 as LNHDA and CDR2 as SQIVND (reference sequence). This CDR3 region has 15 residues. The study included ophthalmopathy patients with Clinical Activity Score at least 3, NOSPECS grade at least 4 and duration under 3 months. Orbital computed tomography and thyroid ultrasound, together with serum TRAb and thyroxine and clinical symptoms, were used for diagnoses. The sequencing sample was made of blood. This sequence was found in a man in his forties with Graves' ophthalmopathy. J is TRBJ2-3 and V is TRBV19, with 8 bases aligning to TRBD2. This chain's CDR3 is CASSSTAGGTDTQYF. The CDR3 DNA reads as TGTGCCAGTAGTAGTACGGCGGGAGGAACAGATACACAGTATTTT.